Given below is one T cell receptor beta chain in context. No cognate antigen has been identified for it. Base qualities are not at hand, and no much larger clone is one base apart. The sequencer listed for this sample is Illumina HiSeq 2000. Multiplex PCR amplification was used to generate the TCR beta chain libraries. The amplified TCR beta chain products were analyzed by high-throughput sequencing. The raw public reads went through TCRdb reprocessing: fastp at Q25, MiXCR clone calling, in-frame beta chains kept. Each CDR3 protein appears once, grouped with its most common genes and DNA. The sample profile shows 25,000 to 40,000 distinct CDR3 sequences; about 60% of them were found once. The top ten constitute 15% to 20% of the sample. This sample was included in a study of breast tumors, draining lymph nodes, adjacent tissues (dated by TCRdb to the mid-2010s). As for the study more broadly: The study compared TCR beta repertoires across tumor, adjacent nontumor tissue and axillary lymph nodes from breast cancer patients. The study was designed to assess the relationships and possible T-cell exchange between tumor, surrounding tissue and draining lymph node repertoires in human breast cancer. Broad study findings and their caveats: Tumor T-cell repertoires showed less diversity than lymph node repertoires and more diversity than nontumor tissue repertoires, and tumor T-cell repertoires showed preferential V and J gene usage. The data were judged consistent with most tumor T cells deriving from the lymph node and then expanding within tumor tissue. Rather than being directly demonstrated, the conclusion that tumor T cells originate in lymph nodes was presented as consistent with a hypothesis. In luminal-like breast cancer, tumor and nontumor tissue repertoires resembled each other significantly more than in basal-like breast cancer.

CDR1 and CDR2 (DFQATT, SNEGSKA) derive from the germline V gene (reference sequence). Compared with germline, V lacks 1 base and J lacks 6 bases; bases without a gene match: 2. The CDR3 goes from the cysteine to the phenylalanine over 14 residues. Only the CDR3 part of the read is kept: 42 bases, read in frame from the first base. Recombination connected TRBV20-1 to TRBJ1-5, and 11 bases in between align with TRBD1. The receptor's source is a female donor with breast cancer. Some clones in this sample may be carry-over from other donors' samples. The sequenced sample consisted of breast tumor tissue. The bases read TGCAGTGCTAGAGGGACAGGGGGCCTTCAGCCCCAGCATTTT. It specifies CSARGTGGLQPQHF.